Following are 24 T cell receptor beta chains from one sample sequenced in a study of T cell changes during pregnancy in multiple sclerosis. Generated by immunoSEQ multiplex PCR, the TCRdb table keeps only in-frame clones and is missing some. The table lists roughly 22,000 clones, roughly 91% of them singletons. The sample consisted of CD4+ T cells from peripheral blood mononuclear cells, taken in the first trimester of pregnancy. These receptors came from a female donor in good health, enrolled as a control in a pregnancy study.

The genes are TRBV5-1 and TRBJ2-7; no clear D gene. Trimming left V 5 bases short and J 1 base short, with 10 bases between. Looked up from germline, CDR1 is SGHRS and CDR2 is YFSETQ. This CDR3 has 13 amino acids. The CDR3 region is CASRSGFSYEQYF. The CDR3 bases are TGCGCCAGCAGGTCCGGGTTTTCCTACGAGCAGTACTTC.

The V and J genes are TRBV7-8 and TRBJ2-1, with 7 bases fitting TRBD2. Germline assignment: CDR1 SGHVS and CDR2 FQNEAQ. J gave up 7 bases and V 5 bases, and 14 bases lay outside the gene matches. The CDR3 spans 16 residues. The CDR3 nucleotides read TGTGCCAGCAGCCCACCCCGCGCGGGAGCTGATAATGAGCAGTTCTTC. Translation: CASSPPRAGADNEQFF.

The chain recombines TRBV20-1 with TRBJ2-3; D is unresolved. CDR1 is DFQATT, CDR2 SNEGSKA, per germline (reference sequence). The CDR3 contains 11 residues. The CDR3: CTGVLVDTQYF. CDR3 nucleotides: TGCACCGGTGTGCTAGTAGATACGCAGTATTTT.

This clone occurred a few times. The chain carries TRBV28 and TRBJ2-5, with D possibly matching TRBD2 (5 bases). V lost 2 bases and J lost 7, with 11 bases in between. The germline gives CDR1 MDHEN, CDR2 SYDVKM. This CDR3 is built from 13 residues. In DNA form, the CDR3 reads TGTGCCAGCAGTTTAGCCGGCGAGGGGACCCAGTACTTC. Translation: CASSLAGEGTQYF.

The chain carries TRBV25-1 and TRBJ1-4; 7 nucleotides agree with TRBD1. This CDR3 has 16 residues. V was pared by 5 bases and J by 4 bases, with 10 bases of the junction left unmatched. CDR1 MGHDK and CDR2 SYGVNS come from the germline V gene. CDR3 bases: TGTGCCAGCAGTTTCCCGGACAGGCTATATAATGAAAAACTGTTTTTT. Encoded protein: CASSFPDRLYNEKLFF.

This chain connects TRBV9 to TRBJ2-3, with D possibly TRBD2 on 6 matching bases. The V gene's germline CDR1 is SGDLS and CDR2 YYNGEE. The CDR3 extends over 13 amino acids. V was shortened by 4 bases and J by 7 bases, with 13 bases between the two germline ends. CDR3 loop: CASSSRTTYTQYF. The CDR3 coding sequence is TGTGCCAGCAGCTCCCGGACTACTTATACGCAGTATTTT.

The chain uses TRBV6-6 and TRBJ1-2; a possible D gene is TRBD1 (5 bases). V lost 2 bases and J 2 bases, leaving 12 bases between the germline ends. CDR1 MNHNY and CDR2 SVGAGI come from the germline V gene (reference sequence). The CDR3 totals 15 residues. This CDR3 reads CASSYPDNRNYGYTF. The CDR3 bases are TGTGCCAGCAGTTACCCCGACAACAGGAACTATGGCTACACCTTC.

This chain links TRBV9 with TRBJ1-6, with TRBD1 matching over 9 bases. CDR3 size: 14 residues. The junction had 6 bases not matched to a gene; V was cut back by 3 bases and J by 11 bases. The V gene's germline CDR1 is SGDLS and CDR2 YYNGEE. CDR3 region: CASSARDRDAPLHF. Written as DNA, the CDR3 is TGTGCCAGCAGCGCGCGGGACAGGGATGCACCCCTCCACTTT.

The chain couples TRBV5-1 to TRBJ2-2; D is unresolved. The germline V gene encodes CDR1 SGHRS and CDR2 YFSETQ. Trimming took 4 bases from V and 4 from J, leaving 8 bases between them. This CDR3 is 13 amino acids long. CDR3 nucleotide sequence: TGCGCCAGCAGCATAGAGCGCACCGGGGAGCTGTTTTTT. This translates into CASSIERTGELFF. The full variable domain, its missing parts supplied by reference TRBV5-1 and TRBJ2-2, is KAGVTQTPRYLIKTRGQQVTLSCSPISGHRSVSWYQQTPGQGLQFLFEYFSETQRNKGNFPGRFSGRQFSNSRSEMNVSTLELGDSALYLCASSIERTGELFFGEGSRLTVL.

J is TRBJ2-5 and V is TRBV4-1; the match to TRBD2 covers 7 bases. The germline V gene encodes CDR1 MGHRA and CDR2 YSYEKL. This CDR3 is 16 amino acids long. Trimming took 0 bases from V and 5 from J; bases not matched to a gene: 9. The CDR3: CASSQDHGGGYETQYF. The CDR3 nucleotides are TGCGCCAGCAGCCAAGATCATGGGGGAGGGTATGAGACCCAGTACTTC.

The chain uses TRBV25-1 and TRBJ1-1; no clear D gene. The germline V and J ends were trimmed by 7 bases and 0 bases, with 6 bases remaining between them. This CDR3 is built from 12 residues. Germline V gene sequence: CDR1 MGHDK, CDR2 SYGVNS. CDR3 DNA: TGTGCCAGCACGGCGGTGAACACTGAAGCTTTCTTT. Amino acid sequence: CASTAVNTEAFF.

V and J are TRBV2 and TRBJ2-1; TRBD2 matches 7 bases. The CDR3 covers 14 residues. Trimming cost V 4 bases and J 4 bases; bases outside gene matches: 4. Germline values: CDR1 SNHLY, CDR2 FYNNEI. The CDR3 here is CASSVGGGYNEQFF. CDR3 nucleotides: TGTGCCAGCAGTGTTGGGGGGGGTTACAATGAGCAGTTCTTC.

This chain connects TRBV5-1 to TRBJ1-2; 12 nucleotides line up with TRBD1. Per germline, CDR1 SGHRS and CDR2 YFSETQ. After removal of 3 bases from V and 4 bases from J, the junction contained 4 bases not matched to a gene. CDR3 length: 15 residues. This CDR3 reads CASSSGQGALYGYTF. CDR3 nucleotide sequence: TGCGCCAGCAGCTCGGGACAGGGGGCTCTCTATGGCTACACCTTC.

The chain couples TRBV4-1 to TRBJ1-2; possibly TRBD1 for D (6 bases). The CDR3 has 18 residues. The V end lost 2 bases, the J end lost 0 bases, and 19 bases lay between the germline ends. Germline V CDR1 and CDR2: MGHRA, YSYEKL. CDR3 sequence: CASSQRLIDRLANYGYTF. The CDR3 coding sequence is TGCGCCAGCAGCCAACGACTCATTGACAGGCTAGCTAACTATGGCTACACCTTC.

J is TRBJ2-5 and V is TRBV4-2; 12 bases agree with TRBD2. CDR3 length: 17 amino acids. The V gene's germline CDR1 is LGHNA and CDR2 YNFKEQ. The V segment lost 1 base and the J segment 5 bases; nucleotides outside the gene matches: 8. The CDR3 spells CASSQGATSGGRETQYF. CDR3 DNA sequence: TGTGCCAGCAGCCAAGGGGCGACTAGCGGGGGTCGGGAGACCCAGTACTTC.

J is TRBJ1-2 and V is TRBV7-9; unclear D gene. CDR1 is SEHNR, CDR2 FQNEAQ, per germline (reference sequence). The CDR3 contains 12 residues. Trimming shortened V by 5 bases and J by 4 bases, and 8 bases separated the two germline ends. Written as DNA, the CDR3 is TGTGCCAGCAGCCGAGCCGGCTATGGCTACACCTTC. Protein: CASSRAGYGYTF.

The J gene is TRBJ2-3, the V gene TRBV30; 15 bases map to TRBD2. Germline V gene sequence: CDR1 GTSNPN, CDR2 SVGIG (reference sequence). The CDR3 contains 13 residues. Trimming removed 8 bases from V and 5 bases from J; junction bases left unmatched: 2. The CDR3 nucleotides read TGTGCCGGGGGACTAGCGGGGGGAGATACGCAGTATTTT. Its translation: CAGGLAGGDTQYF.

The J gene is TRBJ1-1, the V gene TRBV18; TRBD1 agrees at 7 bases. The trim removed 7 bases at V and 0 bases at J, leaving 2 bases unmatched. The CDR3 extends over 13 amino acids. The germline V gene encodes CDR1 KGHSH and CDR2 LQKENI. In nucleotides, the CDR3 is TGTGCCAGCTACAGGGGTTTGAACACTGAAGCTTTCTTT. Its translation: CASYRGLNTEAFF.

This chain joins TRBV7-9 and TRBJ2-5; 16 bases agree with TRBD2. Germline CDR1 and CDR2: SEHNR and FQNEAQ (reference sequence). There are 19 residues in the CDR3. V shed 1 base and J 2 bases; nucleotides not matched to a gene: 7. The CDR3 region is CASSLGGTSGRGPQETQYF. The CDR3 DNA is TGTGCCAGCAGCTTAGGAGGGACTAGCGGGAGGGGACCTCAAGAGACCCAGTACTTC.

CDR3 in DNA: TGTGCCAGCAGTTTGGGGGACAGGGCGGACACCTTC. The encoded protein is CASSLGDRADTF. The chain has TRBV28 and TRBJ1-2, with 9 nucleotides matching TRBD1. This CDR3 region has 12 residues. The germline V gene has CDR1 MDHEN and CDR2 SYDVKM. V lost 3 bases to trimming and J lost 12 bases; unmatched junction nucleotides: 5.

In this sample, this clone turned up once. The V and J genes are TRBV7-9 and TRBJ1-5, with 9 bases identical to TRBD1. Germline loops: CDR1 SEHNR, CDR2 FQNEAQ (reference sequence). V was clipped by 1 base and J by 4 bases; unmatched bases: 2. The CDR3 loop spans 15 amino acids. The chain's CDR3 is CASSLVGTGNQPQHF. CDR3 nucleotide sequence: TGTGCCAGCAGCTTAGTCGGGACAGGGAATCAGCCCCAGCATTTT.

The chain uses TRBV7-6 and TRBJ2-2; 9 nucleotides match TRBD2. Germline CDR1 reads SGHVS; CDR2 reads FNYEAQ. The ends lost 3 bases at V and 11 bases at J; junction bases unmatched: 16. This CDR3 comprises 17 residues. CDR3 loop: CASSFFSGGQSRGELFF. CDR3 nucleotides: TGTGCCAGCAGCTTCTTTAGCGGGGGACAGTCTAGAGGAGAGCTGTTTTTT. The full variable domain, its missing parts supplied by reference TRBV7-6 and TRBJ2-2, is GAGVSQSPRYKVTKRGQDVALRCDPISGHVSLYWYRQALGQGPEFLTYFNYEAQQDKSGLPNDRFSAERPEGSISTLTIQRTEQRDSAMYRCASSFFSGGQSRGELFFGEGSRLTVL.

This clone has just a few counts. This sequence joins TRBV2 and TRBJ2-7; TRBD2 is a possible D gene (6 bases). This CDR3 region has 16 residues. Trimming stripped 6 bases from V and 3 bases from J, with 21 bases between. Germline CDR1 is SNHLY and CDR2 is FYNNEI. CDR3 loop: CASREGLATYLYEQYF. DNA of the CDR3: TGTGCCAGCAGGGAGGGCCTAGCGACCTATCTCTACGAGCAGTACTTC.

This chain uses TRBV2 with TRBJ2-5; 7 bases line up with TRBD1. Germline loops: CDR1 SNHLY, CDR2 FYNNEI. V dropped 1 base and J dropped 3; count of bases not matched to a gene: 8. There are 16 residues in the CDR3. The DNA for the CDR3 is TGTGCCAGCAGTGAAGGGGGGTTAGGGGGCGAAGAGACCCAGTACTTC. This codes for CASSEGGLGGEETQYF.